Presented here are 16 T cell receptor beta chains from one specimen sequenced in a study of T cells in Graves' hyperthyroidism and ophthalmopathy. TCR beta CDR3 sequences were amplified from RNA transcripts. During a first-round RT-PCR of the TCR CDR3, the HTBI primer set was used. Using its own MiXCR run on the multiplex PCR reads, TCRdb lists one record per CDR3 protein. Of fewer than 900,000 distinct CDR3 sequences listed, about 19% are singletons. The material sequenced was blood. These receptors were obtained from a woman aged 50 to 60 with Graves' hyperthyroidism that later progressed to Graves' ophthalmopathy.

Only a few counts were recorded for this clonotype. The CDR3 region is CSVVGGLDTEAFF. The CDR3 nucleotides read TGCAGCGTTGTTGGGGGGCTAGACACTGAAGCTTTCTTT. V usage is TRBV29-1 and J usage is TRBJ1-1; D might be TRBD1 (6 bases). The V gene lost 4 bases and the J gene lost 3 bases, with 12 bases spanning the gap. Germline CDR1 SQVTM, CDR2 ANQGSEA. CDR3 length: 13 amino acids.

This clonotype has only a few counts. The V call is TRBV11-2, the J call TRBJ2-2; D perhaps matches TRBD2 (7 bases). Germline CDR1 and CDR2: SGHAT and FQNNGV. Trimming shortened V by 5 bases and J by 4 bases, and 14 bases separated the two germline ends. This CDR3 spans 15 amino acids. This CDR3 reads CASSNLRGPTGELFF. The CDR3 nucleotides are TGTGCCAGCAGCAATTTGCGGGGGCCCACCGGGGAGCTGTTTTTT.

This clonotype is a singleton in its sample. This could be a read error, since a much larger clone is one nucleotide away. V usage is TRBV30 and J usage is TRBJ2-7; 11 bases line up with TRBD1. The germline gives CDR1 GTSNPN, CDR2 SVGIG (reference sequence). CDR3 length: 12 residues. The junction had 1 base not matched to a gene; V was cut back by 5 bases and J by 4 bases. The CDR3, as DNA: TGTGCCTGGGGGGACAGGGGGTACGAGCAGTACTTC. Translation: CAWGDRGYEQYF.

The chain carries TRBV5-6 and TRBJ1-6; unclear D gene. CDR3 size: 15 residues. Germline lookup yields CDR1 SGHDT and CDR2 YYEEEE. V was cut by 2 bases and J by 9 bases, with 15 bases left in between. The CDR3 spells CASSFVGPTISPLHF. The CDR3 nucleotides are TGTGCCAGCAGCTTTGTTGGACCGACGATTTCACCCCTCCACTTT.

This clonotype has a handful of counts. The chain is built from TRBV12-3 or TRBV12-4 and TRBJ1-4; D perhaps matches TRBD1 (5 bases). The CDR3 totals 12 residues. Trimming removed 5 bases at V and 12 bases at J, with 13 bases between. The CDR3 region has the DNA TGTGCCAGCAGTCCGACGGGGGGGGAACTGTTTTTT. Its translation is CASSPTGGELFF.

A single count supports this clonotype. This chain connects TRBV20-1 to TRBJ2-2; D call uncertain. Germline V gives CDR1 DFQATT, CDR2 SNEGSKA (reference sequence). This CDR3 has 12 amino acids. V was cut by 3 bases and J by 0 bases, with 2 bases left in between. The CDR3 here is CSARANTGELFF. CDR3 DNA: TGCAGTGCTAGGGCGAACACCGGGGAGCTGTTTTTT.

A remark on this clonotype: A much larger clone is a single base away; this may be a read error. The chain couples TRBV18 to TRBJ2-7, with 9 bases that match TRBD1. The CDR3 has 14 amino acids. Per the germline V gene, CDR1 is KGHSH and CDR2 is LQKENI. The trim removed 2 bases at V and 9 bases at J, leaving 8 bases unmatched. CDR3 DNA: TGTGCCAGCTCACCAAGGACAGGGGTCAACGGGCAGTACTTC. This codes for CASSPRTGVNGQYF.

Worth noting for this clonotype: A read error may explain this, as a much larger clone is one base away. V gene TRBV12-3 or TRBV12-4 combines with J gene TRBJ1-5, with D possibly matching TRBD1 (5 bases). The CDR3 is 14 amino acids. The germline V and J ends were trimmed by 4 bases and 6 bases, with 13 bases remaining between them. The CDR3 bases are TGTGCCAGCAGTTGGGGCCCGGGGGGTCAGCCCCAGCATTTT. It is translated as CASSWGPGGQPQHF.

As regards this clonotype: An end of the junction differs from the germline gene, which may be a read error. The chain's CDR3 is CASRLGRVDNEQFF. The CDR3 DNA sequence: TGTGCCAGCAGGTTAGGCAGGGTCGACAATGAGCAGTTCTTC. J is TRBJ2-1 and V is TRBV7-2; possibly TRBD1 for D (5 bases). The CDR3 loop spans 14 amino acids. In germline, CDR1 is SGHTA, CDR2 FQGNSA.

The V and J genes are TRBV3-1 and TRBJ2-7, with unresolved D. Germline V gives CDR1 LGHDT, CDR2 YNNKEL (reference sequence). V lost 2 bases to trimming and J lost 0 bases, with 8 bases between them. This CDR3 has 14 residues. The CDR3: CASSQNIGSYEQYF. As DNA, the CDR3 is TGTGCCAGCAGCCAAAACATTGGCTCCTACGAGCAGTACTTC.

The chain employs TRBV20-1 and TRBJ2-5, with 9 bases fitting TRBD1. This CDR3 contains 13 residues. The V gene's germline CDR1 is DFQATT and CDR2 SNEGSKA (reference sequence). The V gene end was trimmed by 6 bases and the J gene end by 4 bases; junction bases not matched to a gene: 6. CDR3 sequence reads: CSATKQGAETQYF. DNA of the CDR3: TGCAGTGCCACCAAACAGGGGGCAGAGACCCAGTACTTC.

A single count supports this clonotype. This may arise from a read error, as a much more abundant clone is one base away. The gene calls are TRBV11-1 and TRBJ2-2; a possible D gene is TRBD1 (6 bases). This CDR3 comprises 15 residues. From germline, CDR1 is SGHAT and CDR2 FQDESV (reference sequence). CDR3 in DNA: TGTGCCGGCAGCTACCGGGACACGGGCACCGGGGAGCTGTTTTTT. Translation: CAGSYRDTGTGELFF.

This clonotype has ten or more counts. CDR3 nucleotide sequence: TGTGCCAGCAGCGCACAGGGGGTACTCGGAAACACCATATATTTT. Translation: CASSAQGVLGNTIYF. The chain employs TRBV9 and TRBJ1-3; 8 bases fit TRBD1. Germline assignment: CDR1 SGDLS and CDR2 YYNGEE. This CDR3 is built from 15 residues. The V gene end was trimmed by 3 bases and the J gene end by 4 bases; junction bases not matched to a gene: 6. Supplemented by reference TRBV9 and TRBJ1-3, the full variable domain reads DSGVTQTPKHLITATGQRVTLRCSPRSGDLSVYWYQQSLDQGLQFLIQYYNGEERAKGNILERFSAQQFPDLHSELNLSSLELGDSALYFCASSAQGVLGNTIYFGEGSWLTVV.

The V call is TRBV7-9, the J call TRBJ1-4; D is perhaps TRBD1 (5 bases). Trimming cost V 1 base and J 0 bases, with 12 bases left between them. This CDR3 has 17 amino acids. Germline V gene lookup returns CDR1 SEHNR and CDR2 FQNEAQ (reference sequence). The DNA for the CDR3 is TGTGCCAGCAGCTTAGGGGACCGGGTTTCAACTAATGAAAAACTGTTTTTT. Translating gives CASSLGDRVSTNEKLFF.

This clonotype was seen repeatedly, ten times or more. This chain joins TRBV6-2 or TRBV6-3 and TRBJ1-1; weak D call: TRBD1 (5 bases). V lost 2 bases, J lost 5 bases, and 12 bases lay in between. The CDR3 loop spans 14 amino acids. In germline, CDR1 is MNHEY, CDR2 SVGEGT. Here the CDR3 reads CASSYPGTGTEAFF. In DNA, the CDR3 is TGTGCCAGCAGTTACCCCGGGACGGGGACTGAAGCTTTCTTT.

This clonotype has just a few counts. The V and J genes are TRBV3-1 and TRBJ1-1; no firm D call. The CDR3 extends over 14 amino acids. Germline-derived CDR1 and CDR2 are LGHDT and YNNKEL (reference sequence). The V end lost 1 base, the J end lost 4 bases, and 10 bases lay between the germline ends. Written as DNA, the CDR3 is TGTGCCAGCAGCCAAGGGGAAGGAGGCACTGAAGCTTTCTTT. This codes for CASSQGEGGTEAFF.